Shown below are 3 T cell receptor beta chains from a single sample sequenced in a study of CD8+ T cells in alopecia areata. cDNA serving as the sequencing template came from extracted, reverse transcribed RNA. Produced via immunoSEQ multiplex PCR; TCRdb's table is partial and in-frame only. Seen here are 100,000 to 150,000 clones, 55% to 70% observed once, and the top ten hold 2.5% to 3%. Sample: CD4+ T cells sorted from blood. The receptors derive from a human donor in good health.

The chain has TRBV6-5 and TRBJ1-1, with a weak D call TRBD1 (5 bases). The CDR3 runs to 13 residues. Trimming took 2 bases from V and 6 from J, leaving 10 bases between them. Looked up from germline, CDR1 is MNHEY and CDR2 is SVGAGI. As DNA, the CDR3 is TGTGCCAGCAGTTACGGGGCCGCGGCTGAAGCTTTCTTT. It codes for CASSYGAAAEAFF.

This clone was observed a few times. J is TRBJ1-6 and V is TRBV30; 9 bases fit TRBD1. The CDR3 is made up of 14 amino acids. V shed 5 bases and J 10 bases; nucleotides not matched to a gene: 9. The V gene's germline CDR1 is GTSNPN and CDR2 SVGIG (reference sequence). The CDR3 sequence: CAWAAGTGNSPLHF. CDR3 nucleotides: TGTGCCTGGGCCGCCGGGACAGGGAACTCACCCCTCCACTTT.

The V gene is TRBV28, the J gene TRBJ1-1; 8 bases are shared with TRBD1. With 10 bases clipped from V and 4 bases from J, the junction kept 2 bases outside the gene matches. The germline gives CDR1 MDHEN, CDR2 SYDVKM. CDR3 size: 11 residues. CDR3 DNA: TGTGCCATCCAGGGGGCCACTGAAGCTTTCTTT. It translates to CAIQGATEAFF.